Sequencing of this T cell receptor beta chain was carried out in a study of blood T cell repertoires in COVID-19. Study context: COVID-19 samples from acute and convalescent phases originated in the United States, Italy and Spain. In each case, the material was cDNA or gDNA derived from T cells, B-cell-depleted T cells, or PBMCs.

Under the authors' procedure: The assay estimated nucleated cells by amplifying reference gene primers. Profiled with immunoSEQ multiplex PCR; TCRdb holds only in-frame clones, not every one. That table is the source of V, J and clone size, and D and trimming were worked out from the DNA. Here the sample spans a few hundred thousand clones, 86% being singletons. V gave up 3 bases and J gave up 2 bases; unmatched junction bases: 4. Germline CDR1 and CDR2: KGHSH and LQKENI. The CDR3 is 15 amino acids. This clonotype was obtained from a woman in her 30s who had recovered from COVID-19. This chain joins TRBV18 and TRBJ1-3; 7 positions match TRBD1. The sequenced material came from peripheral blood. The CDR3 sequence is CASSPVQGPGNTIYF. The CDR3 bases are TGTGCCAGCTCACCCGTACAGGGGCCTGGAAACACCATATATTTT.